The count of the clone carrying this T cell receptor beta chain is one. The sample originates from a study of blood T cell repertoires in COVID-19. Study background: Collection of acute and convalescent COVID-19 samples took place in the United States, Italy and Spain. Sources were T cells, B-cell-depleted T cells, or PBMCs; the material itself was cDNA or gDNA.

Authors' data handling: Quantification of nucleated cells was approximated via reference gene primer amplification. The protocol was immunoSEQ multiplex PCR, while the TCRdb copy is restricted to in-frame clones and leaves out a portion. That table supplies the V and J calls and clone size; D and trimming were determined from the DNA. Here the sample spans some 200,000 clones, roughly 84% being singletons. The length of the CDR3 is 16 residues. The trim removed 4 bases at V and 4 bases at J, leaving 9 bases unmatched. The germline gives CDR1 SGHVS, CDR2 FNYEAQ. The receptor was isolated from a woman aged 55 to 70 who had recovered from COVID-19. The specimen was peripheral blood. The chain is built from TRBV7-6 and TRBJ2-3, with TRBD2 matching 9 bases. CDR3 residues: CASSSRGTSLSDTQYF. Here the CDR3 DNA reads TGTGCCAGCAGCTCTCGAGGGACTAGCTTGTCAGATACGCAGTATTTT.